This T cell receptor (beta chain) was observed in a study of blood T cell repertoires in COVID-19. As for the study in general: COVID-19 samples collected from the United States, Italy and Spain covered acute and convalescent phases. T cells, B-cell-depleted T cells, or PBMCs provided the cDNA or gDNA that served as material.

This clone showed up just a few times. Generated by immunoSEQ multiplex PCR, the TCRdb table keeps only in-frame clones and is missing some. The table includes around 150,000 clones, about 80% detected once. The receptor comes from a woman older than 75 with acute or convalescent COVID-19. The sequenced material came from peripheral blood.

CDR3 loop: CASSYSVSSSYNEQFF. The CDR3 nucleotides read TGTGCCAGCAGTTATTCGGTTTCTAGCTCCTACAATGAGCAGTTCTTC. This rearrangement joins TRBV6-5 to TRBJ2-1; D not resolved. The germline gives CDR1 MNHEY, CDR2 SVGAGI. The CDR3 is 16 residues long. The V gene lost 3 bases and the J gene lost 0 bases, with 12 bases spanning the gap.